This T cell receptor beta chain was identified during a study of blood T cell repertoires in COVID-19. Across the whole study: Samples taken during acute and convalescent COVID-19 were collected in the United States, Italy and Spain. PBMCs, B-cell-depleted T cells, or T cells were the source of the cDNA or gDNA that made up the material.

Original data processing: Estimation of nucleated cell counts relied on the amplification of reference gene primers. Data came from immunoSEQ multiplex PCR; TCRdb stores just in-frame clones and leaves some out. The V and J calls and the clone size are those of that table, but D and trimming were determined from the DNA. The table shows 150,000 to 160,000 clones, with roughly 80% occurring only once. This clone was observed a few times. Specimen: peripheral blood. The sequence was obtained from a woman aged 55-69 years with acute or convalescent COVID-19.

The CDR3 DNA sequence: TGTGCCAGTAGTATCCTACAGGGGTTCACTGGAAACACCATATATTTT. Amino acids: CASSILQGFTGNTIYF. This rearrangement joins TRBV19 to TRBJ1-3, with 7 bases that match TRBD1. The CDR3 is 16 residues long. V trimming: 3 bases; J trimming: 2 bases; junction bases outside the gene matches: 7. The germline gives CDR1 LNHDA, CDR2 SQIVND (reference sequence).